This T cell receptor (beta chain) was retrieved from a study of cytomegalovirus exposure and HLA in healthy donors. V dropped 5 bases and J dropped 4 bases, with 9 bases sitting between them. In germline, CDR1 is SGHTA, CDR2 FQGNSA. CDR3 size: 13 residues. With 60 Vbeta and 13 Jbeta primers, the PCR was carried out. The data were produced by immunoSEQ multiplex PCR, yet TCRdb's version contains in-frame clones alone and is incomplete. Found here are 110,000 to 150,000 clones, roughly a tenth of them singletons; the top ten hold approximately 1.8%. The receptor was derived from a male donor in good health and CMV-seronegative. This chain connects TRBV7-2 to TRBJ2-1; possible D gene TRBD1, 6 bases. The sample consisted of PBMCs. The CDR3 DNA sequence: TGTGCCAGCAGCCCGGACAGTTACAATGAGCAGTTCTTC. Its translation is CASSPDSYNEQFF.